This T cell receptor beta chain was sequenced for a study of CXCR3-negative and CXCR3-positive naive CD8 T cells. Study-wide points: TRBV-TRBJ usage was alike in naive CXCR3-negative and CXCR3-positive cells but differed in memory cells. Relative to memory CD8+ cells, whose diversity was much lower, both naive subsets had comparably high diversity. Similar levels of surface CD5 were seen between naive subsets; TCR strength was inferred from TRB CDR3 properties.

Researchers prepared the TRB cDNA libraries using 5' RACE with UMI labels. TCRdb derives one entry per CDR3 protein from the 5' RACE reads, leaving out DNA. The table counts tens of thousands of distinct CDR3 sequences; approximately 8% lies in the top ten. Turning to this clonotype: Its matching antigen is unknown.

This CDR3 contains 15 residues. Germline V gene data show CDR1 as SGHDN and CDR2 as FVKESK. The chain couples TRBV14 to TRBJ2-2; lacking DNA, the TRBD1 call made by TCRdb goes unchecked. Material: memory CD8+ T cells from blood. This TCR was recovered from a human donor in good health. Some clones in this sample may be carry-over from other donors' samples. CDR3: CASSQVQGWTGELFF.